This T cell receptor beta chain was profiled in a study of molecular identifiers for immune sequencing clone quantification. A single count supports this clonotype. The antigen is unknown. One end of the junction is discordant with germline, which a read error may explain. General study results and limits: With a barcode shared among identical TCR molecules, highly expanded clone sizes could be underestimated.

Investigators produced naive CD8 libraries from roughly 18,000 to 920,000 sorted cells, drawing on 10%, 30% or 50% RNA. Sorting was used to obtain naive CD8 T cells (CD8+CD4-CCR7+CD45RA+). TCRdb used MiXCR to reprocess the PCR reads, holding one entry per CDR3 protein. This repertoire shows approximately 590,000 distinct CDR3 sequences, roughly 25% found once; its top ten account for about 0.8%. The CDR3 is made up of 14 amino acids. J is TRBJ2-6 and V is TRBV12-3 or TRBV12-4; D may be TRBD1 (6 bases). Sequencing was performed on naive CD8+ T cells from blood, with Jurkat cell RNA spiked in. Noted subset: FACS-sorted CD8+CD4-CCR7+CD45RA+ naive T cells. The sequence was collected from a human donor in good health. Some libraries in this study had Jurkat cell RNA spiked in. The CDR3, as DNA: TGTGCCACGACAAGGGCTTCAGGGGCCAACGCCCTGACTTTC. Residues: CATTRASGANALTF.